Given below is one TCR beta chain in context. The antigen is unknown. The CDR3 has 15 amino acids. The germline gives CDR1 MGHRA, CDR2 YSYEKL. Deletions cut 0 bases from V and 2 bases from J, with 10 bases between. 5'RACE, which relied on constant-segment primers, yielded TCR alpha and TCR beta cDNA libraries carrying sample barcodes and UMIs. TCRdb redid the calling of the 5' RACE reads with MiXCR, one entry per CDR3 protein. The data contain 430,000 or so distinct CDR3 sequences, around 25% of them singletons. These data originate in a study of T-cell memory formation after mild COVID-19. General study findings and limits: There was no confirmation that second-wave clones peaking on day 37 were SARS-CoV-2 specific. Day 15 to 85 contractors were CD4/CD8 balanced; later expanders leaned CD4+.

Input material: PBMCs or a T cell subset sorted from them (not recorded which). The chain combines TRBV4-1 with TRBJ1-2; maybe TRBD1 (5 bases). This receptor was identified in an adult woman who had mild COVID-19 (a few samples of this study predate the infection). Cell type and time point are not known. The CDR3 nucleotides read TGCGCCAGCAGCCAAGATGGCAGGGAGAACTATGGCTACACCTTC. Translation: CASSQDGRENYGYTF.